The source of this T cell receptor (beta chain) is a study of blood T cells in healthy people across ages. For the study at large: For every two T cells, template switching captured about one barcoded beta molecule.

It was with a sample-barcoded 5' primer and a J-beta primer mix that a second PCR of roughly 7 to 12 cycles was run. Sequencing yielded, for each sample, at least 2.5 million paired-end reads carrying CDR3. TCRdb re-analysed the 5' RACE reads in MiXCR, keeping a single row per CDR3 protein. Counted here are around 320,000 distinct CDR3 sequences, 25% to 30% occurring once; the ten biggest clones make up 29%. Germline CDR1 and CDR2: SGHRS and YFSETQ. This CDR3 has 14 residues. Trimming shortened V by 0 bases and J by 5 bases, and 11 bases separated the two germline ends. Comment on this clonotype: Its antigen is undetermined.

Whole-study results and caveats: Diversity figures derived from one million T cells were judged to underestimate the true value.

Researchers isolated at least 7 million PBMCs per sample. The chain couples TRBV5-1 to TRBJ2-5; D is unresolved. This clonotype was obtained from a woman aged 70 to 79 in good health. The sample consisted of blood. CDR3 sequence: CASSLEGSRETQYF. The DNA of the CDR3 is TGCGCCAGCAGCTTGGAAGGGTCGCGGGAGACCCAGTACTTC.